A selection of T cell receptor beta chains follows, all from one sample in a study of Tregs in tolerant kidney transplant recipients. TCRdb's table, derived via immunoSEQ multiplex PCR, lists solely in-frame clones and lacks some. The sample comprises about 100,000 clones, roughly 93% of which are singletons, and about 1.5% rests with the top ten. This sample comprised CD4+ T cells from blood (PBMCs), obtained 12 months after the transplant. These receptors came from a human patient who received a combined kidney and bone marrow transplant. A subset of T cells may come from the graft donor. CDR3s include the opening cysteine and the closing phenylalanine or tryptophan. Fields, in order: D gene, clone size, J gene, V gene, CDR3 protein, CDR3 DNA. D genes are given only for firm matches. Clone sizes are given selectively: once, few, many, or a class where the clone is expanded.

D gene: .; clone size: .; J gene: TRBJ2-7; V gene: TRBV10-1; CDR3 protein: CANLENEGRSTYEQYF; CDR3 DNA: TGCGCCAACCTCGAAAATGAGGGCAGGAGTACCTACGAGCAGTACTTC
D gene: TRBD1; clone size: .; J gene: TRBJ2-1; V gene: TRBV28; CDR3 protein: CASSLRRGRVNEQFF; CDR3 DNA: TGTGCCAGCAGTTTACGCAGGGGGCGCGTCAATGAGCAGTTCTTC
D gene: .; clone size: .; J gene: TRBJ1-1; V gene: TRBV5-7; CDR3 protein: CASSLSWVARMNTEAFF; CDR3 DNA: TGTGCCAGCAGCTTAAGTTGGGTGGCCAGGATGAACACTGAAGCTTTCTTT
D gene: .; clone size: .; J gene: TRBJ2-7; V gene: TRBV2; CDR3 protein: CASRDRTYEQYF; CDR3 DNA: TGTGCCAGCAGGGACAGAACCTACGAGCAGTACTTC
D gene: TRBD1; clone size: .; J gene: TRBJ1-1; V gene: TRBV5-1; CDR3 protein: CASSGRGRVNTEAFF; CDR3 DNA: TGCGCCAGCAGCGGAAGGGGGCGGGTGAACACTGAAGCTTTCTTT
D gene: .; clone size: many; J gene: TRBJ1-1; V gene: TRBV7-9; CDR3 protein: CASSPRQAYTEAFF; CDR3 DNA: TGTGCCAGCAGCCCCCGCCAGGCTTACACTGAAGCTTTCTTT
D gene: .; clone size: .; J gene: TRBJ2-4; V gene: TRBV7-9; CDR3 protein: CASSLGQLAKNIQYF; CDR3 DNA: TGTGCCAGCAGCTTAGGACAGCTAGCCAAAAACATTCAGTACTTC
D gene: .; clone size: .; J gene: TRBJ2-1; V gene: TRBV7-2; CDR3 protein: CASSLGAGVYNEQFF; CDR3 DNA: TGTGCCAGCAGCCTGGGGGCGGGAGTCTACAATGAGCAGTTCTTC
D gene: .; clone size: .; J gene: TRBJ2-5; V gene: TRBV6-5; CDR3 protein: CASSYSRGSLETQYF; CDR3 DNA: TGTGCCAGCAGTTACTCCCGGGGATCTTTGGAGACCCAGTACTTC
D gene: TRBD2; clone size: .; J gene: TRBJ2-7; V gene: TRBV5-1; CDR3 protein: CASSTSGTSGNEQYF; CDR3 DNA: TGCGCCAGCAGCACCTCCGGGACTAGCGGAAACGAGCAGTACTTC